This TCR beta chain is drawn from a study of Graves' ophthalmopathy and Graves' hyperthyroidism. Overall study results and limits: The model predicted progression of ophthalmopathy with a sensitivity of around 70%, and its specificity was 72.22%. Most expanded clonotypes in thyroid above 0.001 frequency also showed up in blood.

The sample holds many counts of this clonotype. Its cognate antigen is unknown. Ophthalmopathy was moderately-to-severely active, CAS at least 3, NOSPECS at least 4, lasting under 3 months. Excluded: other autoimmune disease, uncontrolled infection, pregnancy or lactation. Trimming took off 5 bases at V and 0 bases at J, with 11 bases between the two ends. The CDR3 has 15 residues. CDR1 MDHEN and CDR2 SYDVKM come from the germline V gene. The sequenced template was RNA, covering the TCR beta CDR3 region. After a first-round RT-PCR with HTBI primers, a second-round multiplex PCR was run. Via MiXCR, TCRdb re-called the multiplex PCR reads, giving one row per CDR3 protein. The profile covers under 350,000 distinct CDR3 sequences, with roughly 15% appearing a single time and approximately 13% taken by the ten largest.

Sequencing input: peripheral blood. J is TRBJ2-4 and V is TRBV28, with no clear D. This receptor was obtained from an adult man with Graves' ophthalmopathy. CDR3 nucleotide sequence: TGTGCCAGCAGTGCTCCAGAGCTAGCCAAAAACATTCAGTACTTC. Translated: CASSAPELAKNIQYF.